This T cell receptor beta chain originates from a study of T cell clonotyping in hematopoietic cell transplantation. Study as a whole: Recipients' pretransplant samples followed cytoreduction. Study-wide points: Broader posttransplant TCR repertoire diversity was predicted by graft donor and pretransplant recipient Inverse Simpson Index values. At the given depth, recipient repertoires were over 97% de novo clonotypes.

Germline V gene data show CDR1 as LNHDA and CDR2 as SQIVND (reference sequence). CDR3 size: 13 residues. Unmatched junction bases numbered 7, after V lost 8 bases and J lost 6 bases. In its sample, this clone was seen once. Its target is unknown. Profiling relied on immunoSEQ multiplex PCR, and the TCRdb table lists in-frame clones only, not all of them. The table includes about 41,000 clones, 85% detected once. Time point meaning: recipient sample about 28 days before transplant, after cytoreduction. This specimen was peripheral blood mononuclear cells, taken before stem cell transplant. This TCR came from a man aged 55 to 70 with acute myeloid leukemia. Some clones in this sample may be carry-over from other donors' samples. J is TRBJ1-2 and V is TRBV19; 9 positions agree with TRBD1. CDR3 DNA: TGTGCCAGTGGGACAGGGATAAGGAATGGCTACACCTTC. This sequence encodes CASGTGIRNGYTF.